The 13 T cell receptor beta chains below all came from one sample that was sequenced in a study of sequential checkpoint blockade in melanoma. Assay: immunoSEQ multiplex PCR; the TCRdb copy retains only in-frame clones and omits some. The data show 2,000 to 3,000 clones, 26% seen once. Treatment denoted: randomized to nivolumab then ipilimumab (arm A) or the reverse (arm B). Here the sequenced sample was tumor tissue (inferred from file names), taken from a patient given nivolumab and ipilimumab in sequence. The receptors shown here come from a human donor with melanoma.

CDR3 nucleotides: TGCGCCAGCAGCTCGGGACAGGGGAACACTGAAGCTTTCTTT. Protein product: CASSSGQGNTEAFF. The chain links TRBV5-1 to TRBJ1-1; TRBD1 aligns across 9 bases. Losses at the gene ends were 3 bases for V and 1 base for J; bases not matched to a gene: 1. In germline, CDR1 is SGHRS, CDR2 YFSETQ. The CDR3 loop spans 14 amino acids.

This clone was observed a handful of times. CDR3 DNA: TGTGCCAGCAGCCGACAGGCGGGCTCCTACGAGCAGTACTTC. As protein: CASSRQAGSYEQYF. The V gene is TRBV11-3, the J gene TRBJ2-7; weak D call: TRBD1 (6 bases). This CDR3 is 14 amino acids long. Germline V lookup: CDR1 SGHNT, CDR2 YENEEA. V was shortened by 5 bases and J by 0 bases, with 11 bases between the two germline ends.

By its share, this clone is medium-sized. The V call is TRBV9, the J call TRBJ1-5, with a tentative D call TRBD1 (5 bases). This CDR3 is built from 20 residues. Germline CDR1 SGDLS, CDR2 YYNGEE. V was cut by 7 bases and J by 0 bases, with 29 bases left in between. CDR3 in amino acids: CASSFTRGSSREISNQPQHF. The CDR3 DNA reads as TGTGCCAGCTCGTTTACCCGGGGCAGTAGCAGGGAGATTAGCAATCAGCCCCAGCATTTT.

V usage is TRBV29-1 and J usage is TRBJ2-1, with no clear D. Germline CDR1 SQVTM, CDR2 ANQGSEA. Trimming pared 6 bases from V and 0 bases from J, leaving 9 bases between. The CDR3 is 13 residues long. CDR3 protein: CSVLTSSYNEQFF. In nucleotides, the CDR3 is TGCAGCGTCCTGACGAGCTCCTACAATGAGCAGTTCTTC.

By sample share, this clone is medium-sized. V and J are TRBV11-3 and TRBJ1-5; D remains ambiguous. CDR1 is SGHNT and CDR2 is YENEEA in the germline V gene. V dropped 5 bases and J dropped 5 bases, with 13 bases sitting between them. The CDR3 sequence is 14 residues long. The CDR3 nucleotides are TGTGCCAGCAGCGTTACGGACGGCCATCAGCCCCAGCATTTT. Its protein product is CASSVTDGHQPQHF.

The V call is TRBV6-8, the J call TRBJ2-7; possible D gene TRBD1, 6 bases. V shed 5 bases and J shed 3 bases, with 11 bases lying between them. The CDR3 loop spans 13 amino acids. Germline lookup yields CDR1 MNHGY and CDR2 SAAAGT. The CDR3 bases are TGTGCCAGCAGTCAGGACAGTTACTACGAGCAGTACTTC. Protein product: CASSQDSYYEQYF.

The genes are TRBV11-3 and TRBJ1-1; TRBD1 aligns across 11 bases. This CDR3 spans 20 amino acids. Germline CDR1 is SGHNT and CDR2 is YENEEA. V lost 1 base to trimming and J lost 0 bases; unmatched junction nucleotides: 13. The CDR3, as DNA: TGTGCCAGCAGCTTAGGTCGGACAGGGGGCCGTGATGTAATGAACACTGAAGCTTTCTTT. Its protein is CASSLGRTGGRDVMNTEAFF.

The V gene is TRBV30, the J gene TRBJ2-2; D is perhaps TRBD1 or TRBD2 (5 bases each). The CDR3 is 12 residues long. CDR1 and CDR2 from the germline V gene are GTSNPN and SVGIG (reference sequence). With 0 bases removed from V and 6 bases from J, the gap between germline ends came to 5 bases. This CDR3 reads CAWSVGAGELFF. DNA of the CDR3: TGTGCCTGGAGTGTGGGGGCCGGGGAGCTGTTTTTT.

In this sample, this clone turned up a few times. The V gene is TRBV6-8, the J gene TRBJ1-6; D might be TRBD1 (6 bases). Germline-derived CDR1 and CDR2 are MNHGY and SAAAGT. The CDR3 consists of 16 residues. V was trimmed by 5 bases and J by 1 base, leaving 12 bases between them. This CDR3 is CASSLQGGSYNSPLHF. The CDR3 DNA reads TGTGCCAGCAGTCTACAGGGAGGGTCCTATAATTCACCCCTCCACTTT.

V is TRBV15 and J is TRBJ1-2; maybe TRBD1 (6 bases). V lost 0 bases, J lost 7 bases, and 15 bases lay in between. The V gene's germline CDR1 is LNHNV and CDR2 YYDKDF (reference sequence). The CDR3 is 15 amino acids. Here the CDR3 reads CATSRDVEGGSGYTF. CDR3 nucleotides: TGTGCCACCAGCAGAGATGTGGAGGGGGGCTCTGGCTACACCTTC.

The rearrangement joins TRBV9 to TRBJ2-7; D remains ambiguous. Per the germline V gene, CDR1 is SGDLS and CDR2 is YYNGEE. The CDR3 loop spans 13 amino acids. V dropped 5 bases and J dropped 3 bases, with 12 bases sitting between them. CDR3 residues: CASSPGSSYEQYF. CDR3 DNA: TGTGCCAGCAGTCCAGGATCTAGCTACGAGCAGTACTTC. Drawing the rest from reference TRBV9 and TRBJ2-7, the complete variable domain is DSGVTQTPKHLITATGQRVTLRCSPRSGDLSVYWYQQSLDQGLQFLIQYYNGEERAKGNILERFSAQQFPDLHSELNLSSLELGDSALYFCASSPGSSYEQYFGPGTRLTVT.

This clone is deemed hyperexpanded. The V and J genes are TRBV6-8 and TRBJ2-3; D call uncertain. This CDR3 is 14 amino acids long. V was shortened by 2 bases and J by 4 bases, with 10 bases between the two germline ends. Germline V gene lookup returns CDR1 MNHGY and CDR2 SAAAGT. The CDR3 sequence: CASSYGGDADTQYF. The CDR3 bases are TGTGCCAGCAGTTACGGTGGGGATGCAGATACGCAGTATTTT.

This clone is judged medium-sized. The V call is TRBV9, the J call TRBJ1-1; D perhaps matches TRBD1 (5 bases). The CDR3 loop spans 13 amino acids. CDR1 is SGDLS and CDR2 is YYNGEE in the germline V gene. V lost 4 bases and J lost 4, with 11 bases in between. The CDR3, as DNA: TGTGCCAGCAGCCTCCGGGGGAGCACTGAAGCTTTCTTT. It specifies CASSLRGSTEAFF.